Listed below are T cell receptor beta chains from one sample, sequenced in a study of shared clonotypes between healthy human individuals. The method was immunoSEQ multiplex PCR; TCRdb's version includes in-frame clones alone and lacks a portion of them. Of roughly 510,000 clones in the sample, over 60% were seen once. The sample taken for sequencing was PBMCs. These receptors came from a woman between 40 and 50 years old in good health. Some clones in this sample may be carry-over from other donors' samples. Both conserved end residues are part of each CDR3. The order of the fields is V gene, D gene, J gene, CDR3 protein, CDR3 DNA. D genes are given only for firm matches.

TRBV9	.	TRBJ2-2	CASSVVLAENTGELFF	TGTGCCAGCAGCGTAGTATTAGCGGAAAACACCGGGGAGCTGTTTTTT
TRBV19	.	TRBJ2-1	CASRTKVVGRSRGEQFF	TGTGCCAGTCGAACCAAGGTAGTAGGTCGGAGTAGGGGTGAGCAGTTCTTC
TRBV27	.	TRBJ1-1	CASSPSWGQNTEAFF	TGTGCCAGCAGTCCCTCCTGGGGTCAGAACACTGAAGCTTTCTTT
TRBV19	.	TRBJ2-7	CASSFTERSEQYF	TGTGCCAGTAGTTTTACCGAGAGGTCCGAGCAGTACTTC
TRBV6-4	TRBD2	TRBJ2-1	CASSEGLAEPNEQFF	TGTGCCAGCAGTGAGGGTCTAGCGGAACCCAATGAGCAGTTCTTC
TRBV21-1	.	TRBJ1-3	CASRWKMLQHARNTIYF	TGTGCCAGCAGGTGGAAGATGCTACAACACGCACGAAACACCATATATTTT
TRBV5-1	TRBD2	TRBJ2-5	CASSLALQRGGRSQETQYF	TGCGCCAGCAGCTTGGCCCTCCAGAGGGGCGGGAGGAGTCAAGAGACCCAGTACTTC
TRBV19	TRBD1	TRBJ2-6	CASRPQGSGANVLTF	TGTGCCAGTAGACCACAGGGGAGTGGGGCCAACGTCCTGACTTTC
TRBV9	TRBD2	TRBJ2-3	CASSAPPSGRVDTQYF	TGTGCCAGCAGCGCCCCCCCCAGCGGGAGGGTGGATACGCAGTATTTT
TRBV6-5	.	TRBJ2-2	CASSHQGTGELFF	TGTGCCAGCAGTCACCAGGGGACCGGGGAGCTGTTTTTT
TRBV4-2	.	TRBJ2-7	CASSLGFEQYF	TGTGCCAGCAGCTTAGGTTTCGAGCAGTACTTC
TRBV7-3	.	TRBJ2-1	CASSLKRDTTYNEQFF	TGTGCCAGCAGCTTAAAACGGGACACAACCTACAATGAGCAGTTCTTC
TRBV5-5	TRBD1	TRBJ1-5	CASSEGQEDQPQHF	TGTGCCAGCAGCGAAGGACAGGAAGATCAGCCCCAGCATTTT
TRBV5-5	.	TRBJ1-5	CASSPGVQTAGQPQHF	TGTGCCAGCAGCCCAGGGGTCCAGACGGCGGGTCAGCCCCAGCATTTT
TRBV2	.	TRBJ1-1	CASSVQGGSTEAFF	TGTGCCAGCAGTGTCCAGGGAGGTAGCACTGAAGCTTTCTTT
TRBV5-1	.	TRBJ1-4	CASSSGSDGEKLFF	TGCGCCAGCAGTTCGGGGTCGGACGGTGAAAAACTGTTTTTT
TRBV7-2	.	TRBJ2-7	CASSFQVSYEQYF	.